These 25 T cell receptor beta chains were sequenced from one sample in a study of OX40 agonist ivuxolimab in advanced cancers. Receptors were amplified or captured by the immunoSEQ multiplex PCR assay. Drawn from immuneACCESS, this table holds only the in-frame rearrangements with V and J called that TCRdb kept. Clones are partly lost; checked studies trace under half to an unresolved V gene and leave the rest unexplained. This sample comprises some 50,000 clones, 75% to 90% of them detected only once. The top ten clonotypes cover more than 1.5% of the sample. Sample: CD4+ or CD8+ T cells sorted from blood, taken in a trial of the OX40 agonist ivuxolimab. Source of these receptors: an adult with an advanced solid tumor such as melanoma, head and neck, liver or kidney cancer.

By share, this clone counts as medium-sized. The chain uses TRBV25-1 and TRBJ2-7; D might be TRBD2 (6 bases). CDR3 length equals 13 residues. The V gene lost 6 bases and the J gene lost 3 bases, with 12 bases spanning the gap. From germline, CDR1 is MGHDK and CDR2 SYGVNS. CDR3 loop: CASSVGTGYEQYF. CDR3 sequence (DNA): TGTGCCAGCAGCGTCGGGACTGGCTACGAGCAGTACTTC.

This chain links TRBV6-5 with TRBJ1-6; 9 nucleotides line up with TRBD1. From germline, CDR1 is MNHEY and CDR2 SVGAGI. V lost 6 bases to trimming and J lost 6 bases; unmatched junction nucleotides: 6. This CDR3 is 15 amino acids long. The CDR3 DNA is TGTGCCAGCAGCCGGACAGGGGTTGGTAATTCACCCCTCCACTTT. Its protein product is CASSRTGVGNSPLHF.

DNA for the CDR3: TGTGCCAGCAGCTCCCGGACTGCTCTAGAGGGGGGCTACACCTTC. Translated, it gives CASSSRTALEGGYTF. The chain uses TRBV9 and TRBJ1-2; perhaps TRBD1 as D (5 bases). The V gene lost 4 bases and the J gene lost 8 bases, with 21 bases spanning the gap. Germline-derived CDR1 and CDR2 are SGDLS and YYNGEE. The CDR3 is made up of 15 amino acids. Complete variable domain (other parts from reference TRBV9 and TRBJ1-2): DSGVTQTPKHLITATGQRVTLRCSPRSGDLSVYWYQQSLDQGLQFLIQYYNGEERAKGNILERFSAQQFPDLHSELNLSSLELGDSALYFCASSSRTALEGGYTFGSGTRLTVV.

The chain recombines TRBV2 with TRBJ1-5; D is uncertain. The CDR3 is 13 residues long. Germline CDR1 is SNHLY and CDR2 is FYNNEI. V was cut by 10 bases and J by 3 bases, with 13 bases left in between. Here the CDR3 DNA reads TGTGCCACCTCCGCACAGCTCAATCAGCCCCAGCATTTT. Translation: CATSAQLNQPQHF.

The V and J genes are TRBV28 and TRBJ2-7; D uncertain. The CDR3 runs 11 residues. V was cut by 5 bases and J by 4 bases, with 6 bases left in between. The germline V gene encodes CDR1 MDHEN and CDR2 SYDVKM. CDR3 loop: CASSLTYEQYF. The CDR3 DNA reads TGTGCCAGCAGTCTCACATACGAGCAGTACTTC.

The V and J genes are TRBV28 and TRBJ2-5; D perhaps matches TRBD2 (6 bases). This CDR3 has 15 amino acids. Trimming took off 8 bases at V and 3 bases at J, with 19 bases between the two ends. Germline V CDR1 and CDR2: MDHEN, SYDVKM. The CDR3: CASQAQAGGEETQYF. The CDR3 coding sequence is TGTGCCAGCCAGGCCCAGGCGGGCGGGGAAGAGACCCAGTACTTC. The full variable domain, in which reference TRBV28 and TRBJ2-5 provide the parts outside the CDR3, is DVKVTQSSRYLVKRTGEKVFLECVQDMDHENMFWYRQDPGLGLRLIYFSYDVKMKEKGDIPEGYSVSREKKERFSLILESASTNQTSMYLCASQAQAGGEETQYFGPGTRLLVL.

The chain employs TRBV19 and TRBJ2-1, with D uncertain. The length of the CDR3 is 12 residues. The V gene lost 7 bases and the J gene lost 4 bases, with 8 bases spanning the gap. CDR1 and CDR2 (germline): LNHDA, SQIVND (reference sequence). The CDR3 nucleotides are TGTGCCAGTAAGTTCCGATACAATGAGCAGTTCTTC. Its protein product is CASKFRYNEQFF.

This chain connects TRBV28 to TRBJ1-4, with 8 bases that match TRBD1. Trimming took 6 bases from V and 7 from J; bases not matched to a gene: 10. The CDR3 length is 15 residues. Germline-derived CDR1 and CDR2 are MDHEN and SYDVKM. The chain's CDR3 is CASSSVQTGGEKLFF. In DNA, the CDR3 is TGTGCCAGCAGCTCGGTCCAAACAGGGGGTGAAAAACTGTTTTTT.

The gene calls are TRBV28 and TRBJ2-3; D is unclear. Germline assignment: CDR1 MDHEN and CDR2 SYDVKM. CDR3 size: 12 residues. Trimming pared 6 bases from V and 9 bases from J, leaving 13 bases between. The CDR3 loop is CASSLKQSTQYF. The CDR3 DNA is TGTGCCAGCAGCCTCAAACAGTCAACGCAGTATTTT. Combining the CDR3 with reference TRBV28 and TRBJ2-3 gives the whole variable domain DVKVTQSSRYLVKRTGEKVFLECVQDMDHENMFWYRQDPGLGLRLIYFSYDVKMKEKGDIPEGYSVSREKKERFSLILESASTNQTSMYLCASSLKQSTQYFGPGTRLTVL.

The chain recombines TRBV19 with TRBJ1-1; D perhaps matches TRBD1 (5 bases). Per the germline V gene, CDR1 is LNHDA and CDR2 is SQIVND (reference sequence). The CDR3 loop spans 14 amino acids. The germline V and J ends were trimmed by 0 bases and 8 bases, with 13 bases remaining between them. In DNA, the CDR3 is TGTGCCAGTAGTATAGATCGCTGGGCAGGGGAAGCTTTCTTT. Translated: CASSIDRWAGEAFF.

V and J are TRBV29-1 and TRBJ1-2; D gene unclear. V shed 3 bases and J shed 8 bases, with 10 bases lying between them. CDR3 length: 11 amino acids. Germline CDR1 reads SQVTM; CDR2 reads ANQGSEA. The CDR3 DNA reads as TGCAGCGTTGAGGGCACCCGGGGCTACACCTTC. It translates to CSVEGTRGYTF.

This chain connects TRBV7-2 to TRBJ2-5; the D gene is possibly TRBD1 (5 bases). The V end lost 1 base, the J end lost 4 bases, and 7 bases lay between the germline ends. The CDR3 consists of 13 residues. Germline V CDR1 and CDR2: SGHTA, FQGNSA. The DNA of the CDR3 is TGTGCCAGCAGCTTAGGCCAGGGAGAGACCCAGTACTTC. Amino acid sequence: CASSLGQGETQYF.

The chain has TRBV28 and TRBJ2-2; a weak D match, TRBD1 (5 bases). This CDR3 is built from 14 residues. Looked up from germline, CDR1 is MDHEN and CDR2 is SYDVKM. V was cut by 5 bases and J by 9 bases, with 16 bases left in between. CDR3 nucleotide sequence: TGTGCCAGCAGTCAATCTGACAGAGTTCGGGAGCTGTTTTTT. Protein sequence: CASSQSDRVRELFF.

V gene TRBV2 combines with J gene TRBJ2-2; 7 bases match TRBD1. V lost 5 bases, J lost 7 bases, and 1 base stayed unmatched. CDR1 and CDR2 from the germline V gene are SNHLY and FYNNEI. The CDR3 sequence is 12 residues long. The CDR3 DNA reads as TGTGCCAGCAGTAGGGACAGCGGGGAGCTGTTTTTT. Its protein product is CASSRDSGELFF.

The genes are TRBV5-6 and TRBJ2-7; 9 bases map to TRBD1. Per the germline V gene, CDR1 is SGHDT and CDR2 is YYEEEE. V shed 0 bases and J 3 bases; nucleotides not matched to a gene: 4. This CDR3 is 15 amino acids long. The CDR3 nucleotides are TGTGCCAGCAGCTTGGGGCCGGGACAGGGCTACGAGCAGTACTTC. Protein sequence: CASSLGPGQGYEQYF.

This chain connects TRBV6-5 to TRBJ2-7; D call uncertain. Germline assignment: CDR1 MNHEY and CDR2 SVGAGI. V lost 5 bases and J 3 bases, leaving 11 bases between the germline ends. This CDR3 is 13 amino acids long. The CDR3 nucleotides are TGTGCCAGCAGTGAAGCGTTGAACTACGAGCAGTACTTC. Amino acids: CASSEALNYEQYF.

The rearrangement uses TRBV19 and TRBJ1-2, with D possibly being TRBD1 (5 bases). This CDR3 region has 12 residues. Trimming removed 6 bases at V and 8 bases at J, with 13 bases between. The germline V gene encodes CDR1 LNHDA and CDR2 SQIVND (reference sequence). CDR3 in amino acids: CASRWGFRGYTF. CDR3 bases: TGTGCCAGTAGATGGGGCTTTCGCGGCTACACCTTC.

The sample holds a few counts of this clone. This sequence joins TRBV9 and TRBJ1-1; tentatively, D is TRBD1 (5 bases). V lost 4 bases and J lost 0, with 16 bases in between. The CDR3 is 16 residues long. Per germline, CDR1 SGDLS and CDR2 YYNGEE. The CDR3 DNA sequence: TGTGCCAGCAGCCCCCAGGCAGGGCACATGAACACTGAAGCTTTCTTT. It translates to CASSPQAGHMNTEAFF.

This chain joins TRBV6-5 and TRBJ1-1; 9 bases agree with TRBD1. The CDR3 spans 15 residues. V dropped 6 bases and J dropped 1; count of bases not matched to a gene: 6. Germline V gene sequence: CDR1 MNHEY, CDR2 SVGAGI. CDR3 loop: CASRAPGQGNTEAFF. In nucleotides, the CDR3 is TGTGCCAGCAGGGCTCCGGGACAGGGGAACACTGAAGCTTTCTTT.

V and J are TRBV28 and TRBJ2-3; 9 bases line up with TRBD1. The germline CDR1 and CDR2 sequences are MDHEN and SYDVKM. V lost 3 bases to trimming and J lost 2 bases; unmatched junction nucleotides: 3. The CDR3 runs 15 residues. CDR3 coding DNA: TGTGCCAGCAGTTTCGGACAGGGGTTCACAGATACGCAGTATTTT. It codes for CASSFGQGFTDTQYF.

About this clone itself: Other nucleotide sequences from this sample produce the same CDR3. The genes are TRBV6-1 and TRBJ2-2, with a tentative D call TRBD2 (6 bases). The CDR3 runs to 14 residues. The germline gives CDR1 MNHNS, CDR2 SASEGT. V was cut by 4 bases and J by 5 bases, with 11 bases left in between. CDR3 nucleotide sequence: TGTGCCAGCAGTGGCGGGGCCCTTACCGGGGAGCTGTTTTTT. It codes for CASSGGALTGELFF.

The V and J genes are TRBV2 and TRBJ1-2; D is undetermined. V dropped 7 bases and J dropped 8 bases, with 14 bases sitting between them. The CDR3 length is 12 residues. Germline CDR1 SNHLY, CDR2 FYNNEI. The chain's CDR3 is CASTRNPVGYTF. The CDR3 nucleotides read TGTGCCAGCACTAGGAACCCGGTCGGCTACACCTTC.

The chain is built from TRBV27 and TRBJ2-2, with a weak D call TRBD2 (6 bases). V lost 7 bases and J 4 bases, leaving 16 bases between the germline ends. CDR3 length: 15 residues. Per the germline V gene, CDR1 is MNHEY and CDR2 is SMNVEV (reference sequence). The CDR3: CASTPGGVTTGELFF. The CDR3 DNA follows: TGTGCCAGCACCCCCGGGGGAGTAACCACCGGGGAGCTGTTTTTT.

This rearrangement joins TRBV6-6 to TRBJ2-2, with a possible D match to TRBD1 (6 bases). The CDR3 runs to 15 residues. Trimming took 0 bases from V and 5 from J, leaving 10 bases between them. Germline assignment: CDR1 MNHNY and CDR2 SVGAGI (reference sequence). This CDR3 is CASSYSTRGTGELFF. The CDR3 DNA reads TGTGCCAGCAGTTACTCGACCAGGGGTACCGGGGAGCTGTTTTTT.

The chain employs TRBV14 and TRBJ2-2; D ambiguous. V lost 6 bases and J lost 12, with 14 bases in between. The CDR3 covers 12 residues. Germline V lookup: CDR1 SGHDN, CDR2 FVKESK. CDR3 residues: CASSQIMEKLFF. The CDR3 DNA reads as TGTGCCAGCAGTCAGATCATGGAGAAGCTGTTTTTT.